This TCR beta chain emerged from a study of beta chain features in type 1 diabetes. As for this clone: What it binds is not known.

In germline, CDR1 is SGHTA, CDR2 FQGNSA. V lost 1 base to trimming and J lost 3 bases, with 19 bases between them. This CDR3 has 17 amino acids. Study-wide findings and caveats: All four CD4+ subsets from Type 1 diabetes patients carried moderately but significantly shorter TCRB CDR3s.

The whole isolated RNA underwent reverse transcription, so sequencing captured expressed TCRB transcripts. TCRdb's copy holds only in-frame clones and misses some; the assay was immunoSEQ multiplex PCR. The table records 41,000 or so clones, approximately 70% of them present only once. The sequence derives from a man in his thirties or forties with type 1 diabetes. Some clones in this sample may be carry-over from other donors' samples. Sequencing input: Tregs from blood. The chain recombines TRBV7-2 with TRBJ2-7; a weak D match, TRBD1 (5 bases). Here the CDR3 reads CASSLEVQGSRGYEQYF. CDR3 DNA: TGTGCCAGCAGCTTAGAAGTTCAGGGATCGAGAGGCTACGAGCAGTACTTC.